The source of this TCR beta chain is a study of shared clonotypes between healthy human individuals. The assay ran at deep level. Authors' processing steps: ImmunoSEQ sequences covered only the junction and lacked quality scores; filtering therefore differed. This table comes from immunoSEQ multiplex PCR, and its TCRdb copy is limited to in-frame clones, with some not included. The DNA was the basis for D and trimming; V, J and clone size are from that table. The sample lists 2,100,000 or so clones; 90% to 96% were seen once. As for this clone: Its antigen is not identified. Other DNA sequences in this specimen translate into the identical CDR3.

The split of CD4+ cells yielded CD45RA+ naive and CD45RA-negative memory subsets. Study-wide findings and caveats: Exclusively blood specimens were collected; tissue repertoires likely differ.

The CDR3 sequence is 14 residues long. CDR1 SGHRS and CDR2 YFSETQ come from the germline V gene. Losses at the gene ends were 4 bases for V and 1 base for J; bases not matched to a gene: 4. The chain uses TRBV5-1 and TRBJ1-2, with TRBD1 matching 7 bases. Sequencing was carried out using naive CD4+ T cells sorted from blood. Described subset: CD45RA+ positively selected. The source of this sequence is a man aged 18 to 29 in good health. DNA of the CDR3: TGCGCCAGCAGCCCAGGGACAGTTAACTATGGCTACACCTTC. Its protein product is CASSPGTVNYGYTF.